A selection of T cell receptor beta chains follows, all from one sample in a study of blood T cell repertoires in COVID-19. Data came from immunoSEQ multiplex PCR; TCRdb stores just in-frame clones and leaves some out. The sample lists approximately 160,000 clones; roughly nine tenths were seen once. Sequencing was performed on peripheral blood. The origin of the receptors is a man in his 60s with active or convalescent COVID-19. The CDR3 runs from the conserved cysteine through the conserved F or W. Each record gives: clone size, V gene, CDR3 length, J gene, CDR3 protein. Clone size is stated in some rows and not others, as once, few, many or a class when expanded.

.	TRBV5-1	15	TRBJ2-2	CASSFLAGVNGELFF
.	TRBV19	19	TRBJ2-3	CASSFSSGGRRPSTDTQYF
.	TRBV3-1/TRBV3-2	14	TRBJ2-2	CASSQALAVGELFF
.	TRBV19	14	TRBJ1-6	CASSMSDTYSPLHF
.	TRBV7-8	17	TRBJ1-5	CASSLGNRGNSNQPQHF
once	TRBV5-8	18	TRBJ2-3	CASSLTSGTLLGTDTQYF
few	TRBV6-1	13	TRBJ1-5	CASSEVPGQPQHF
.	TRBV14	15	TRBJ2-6	CASSRNRVGANVLTF
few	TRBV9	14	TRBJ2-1	CASSVGAGPNEQFF
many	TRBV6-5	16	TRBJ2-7	CASSYSSPSRAYEQYF
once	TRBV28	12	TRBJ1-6	CASWDRVYPLHF
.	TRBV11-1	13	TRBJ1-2	CASSEQVNYGYTF
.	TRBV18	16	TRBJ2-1	CASSQRGVLSNNEQFF
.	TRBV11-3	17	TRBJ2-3	CASRKRQVSLIRDTQYF
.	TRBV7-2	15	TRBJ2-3	CASIPGLANTDTQYF
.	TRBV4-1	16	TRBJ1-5	CASSQLSTGGNQPQHF
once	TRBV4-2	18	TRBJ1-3	CASSQDRFGGLSGNTIYF
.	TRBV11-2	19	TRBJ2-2	CASSTTGTSGSAYTGELFF
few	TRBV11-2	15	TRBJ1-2	CASSLVAPGDYGYTF
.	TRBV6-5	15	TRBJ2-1	CASTRTSGSVDEQFF
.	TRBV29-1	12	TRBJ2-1	CSGDRSYNEQFF
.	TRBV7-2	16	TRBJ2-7	CASSLNSGLFLRRQYF
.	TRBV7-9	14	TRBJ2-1	CASSLAWGANEQFF
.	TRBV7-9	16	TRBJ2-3	CASSFGVAGGADTQYF
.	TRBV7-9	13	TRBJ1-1	CASSSDTNTEAFF
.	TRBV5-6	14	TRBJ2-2	CASSVRQGTGELFF
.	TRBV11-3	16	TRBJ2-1	CASSSRVGRSYNEQFF
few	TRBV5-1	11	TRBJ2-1	CASSLHNEQFF
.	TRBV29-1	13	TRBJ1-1	CSVALQGGTEAFF
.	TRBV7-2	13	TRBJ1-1	CASSLGWSREAFF
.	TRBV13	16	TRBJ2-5	CASSLTGYSSRETQYF
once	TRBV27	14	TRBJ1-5	CASSLGRGYQPQHF
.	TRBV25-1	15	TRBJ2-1	CASSGRDRVGNEQFF
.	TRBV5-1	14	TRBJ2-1	CASSPELSRNEQFF
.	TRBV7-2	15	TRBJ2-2	CASSSRTGNTGELFF
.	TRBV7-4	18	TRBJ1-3	CASSCRATYSCSGNTIYF
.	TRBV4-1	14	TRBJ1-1	CASSHNRGPTEAFF
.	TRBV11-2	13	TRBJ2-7	CASSIRSIYEQYF
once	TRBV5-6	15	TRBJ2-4	CASSETGLAKNIQYF
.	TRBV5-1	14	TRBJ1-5	CASSQDRGGQPQHF
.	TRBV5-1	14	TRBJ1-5	CASSPGTGNQPQHF
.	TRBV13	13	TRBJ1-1	CASSLGRHTEAFF
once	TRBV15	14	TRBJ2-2	CATSPRQGGWELFF
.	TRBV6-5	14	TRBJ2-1	CASSDSRQGVKQFF
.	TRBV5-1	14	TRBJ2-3	CASSLERGTDTQYF
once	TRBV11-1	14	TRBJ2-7	CASSRSGSSYEQYF
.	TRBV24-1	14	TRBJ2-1	CATSDSRRDNEQFF
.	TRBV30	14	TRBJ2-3	CAWCAGRETDTQYF
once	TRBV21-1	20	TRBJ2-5	CASSKALWASGRWKQETQYF
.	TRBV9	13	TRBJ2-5	CASSVDSQETQYF
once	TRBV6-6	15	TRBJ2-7	CASSYWREVSHEQYF
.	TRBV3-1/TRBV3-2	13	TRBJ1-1	CASSLAGNTEAFF
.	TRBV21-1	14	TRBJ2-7	CASSKGSRSDEQYF